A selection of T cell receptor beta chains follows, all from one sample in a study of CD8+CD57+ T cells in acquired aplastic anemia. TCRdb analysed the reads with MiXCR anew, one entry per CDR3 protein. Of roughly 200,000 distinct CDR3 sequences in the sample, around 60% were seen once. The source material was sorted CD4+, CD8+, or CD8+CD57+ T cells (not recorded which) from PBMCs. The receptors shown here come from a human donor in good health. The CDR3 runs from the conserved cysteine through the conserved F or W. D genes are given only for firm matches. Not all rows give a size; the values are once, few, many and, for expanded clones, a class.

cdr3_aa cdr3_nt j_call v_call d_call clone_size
CSARDGRGGQGEAFF TGCAGTGCTAGAGACGGAAGGGGGGGGCAGGGTGAAGCTTTCTTT TRBJ1-1 TRBV20-1 . few
CASSEFLEMAGNTIYF TGTGCCAGCAGTGAATTCTTGGAGATGGCTGGAAACACCATATATTTT TRBJ1-3 TRBV6-1 . many
CASSMSSMNTEAFF TGTGCCAGTAGTATGAGCAGCATGAACACTGAAGCTTTCTTT TRBJ1-1 TRBV19 . .
CASSDSRFSNQPQHF TGTGCCAGCAGTGATTCCAGGTTTAGCAATCAGCCCCAGCATTTT TRBJ1-5 TRBV2 . once
CASSRGQGYYNEQFF TGTGCCAGCAGCCGGGGACAGGGGTACTACAATGAGCAGTTCTTC TRBJ2-1 TRBV7-2 TRBD1 .
CASSPGLAGGPSVEQYF TGTGCCAGCAGCCCGGGACTAGCGGGAGGGCCGTCGGTCGAGCAGTACTTC TRBJ2-7 TRBV7-2 TRBD2 .
CASSKAGRNTQYF TGTGCCAGCAGCAAAGCAGGTCGGAATACGCAGTATTTT TRBJ2-3 TRBV9 . .
CASSLTRAGDGNTIYF TGTGCCAGCAGCCTCACTAGGGCAGGGGATGGAAACACCATATATTTT TRBJ1-3 TRBV7-9 . .
CASSVEGRGAYEQYF TGTGCCAGCAGCGTAGAAGGGCGGGGGGCCTACGAGCAGTACTTC TRBJ2-7 TRBV9 TRBD2 .
CASSLEGVTDTQYF TGTGCCAGCAGCTTAGAAGGGGTCACAGATACGCAGTATTTT TRBJ2-3 TRBV7-9 . .
CASSPPGQGAYEQYF TGTGCCAGCAGTCCTCCGGGACAGGGGGCTTACGAGCAGTACTTC TRBJ2-7 TRBV28 TRBD1 many
CASKSGEAGNEAFF TGTGCCAGCAAGTCAGGGGAGGCCGGTAATGAAGCTTTCTTT TRBJ1-1 TRBV7-6 . .
CASSGSGTSGGELFF TGTGCCAGCAGCGGCTCCGGGACTAGTGGCGGGGAGCTGTTTTTT TRBJ2-2 TRBV9 TRBD2 .
CASSQGQLNEQYF TGTGCCAGCAGCCAAGGACAGTTAAACGAGCAGTACTTC TRBJ2-7 TRBV9 . .
CASSIGQTTFGEQYF TGTGCCAGCAGTATCGGACAGACTACTTTTGGCGAGCAGTACTTC TRBJ2-7 TRBV28 . many
CASSVAGTDTQYF TGTGCCAGCAGCGTAGCGGGGACAGATACGCAGTATTTT TRBJ2-3 TRBV9 . many
CSAKRSGNTIYF TGCAGTGCTAAGAGATCTGGAAACACCATATATTTT TRBJ1-3 TRBV20-1 . .
CAIEGVHNYGYTF TGTGCCATCGAGGGAGTCCATAACTATGGCTACACCTTC TRBJ1-2 TRBV10-3 . few
CASSPVPGLAGGYNEQFF TGTGCCAGCAGCCCTGTCCCGGGACTAGCGGGAGGCTACAATGAGCAGTTCTTC TRBJ2-1 TRBV13 TRBD2 many
CSADWAEQYF TGCAGTGCTGATTGGGCCGAGCAGTACTTC TRBJ2-7 TRBV20-1 . .
CASSPVSGSLSGELFF TGTGCCAGCTCACCAGTTAGCGGGAGTTTATCCGGGGAGCTGTTTTTT TRBJ2-2 TRBV18 TRBD2 few
CVTSDFRRGLDEQYF TGTGTCACCAGTGATTTTCGCAGGGGGCTCGACGAGCAGTACTTC TRBJ2-7 TRBV24-1 TRBD1 .
CASSAPSGTTGNTIYF TGTGCCAGCAGCGCTCCTTCAGGGACTACTGGAAACACCATATATTTT TRBJ1-3 TRBV9 . many
CAGPTGLNTGELFF TGTGCCGGCCCAACAGGGTTGAACACCGGGGAGCTGTTTTTT TRBJ2-2 TRBV2 . .
CASRATGGARPDTQYF TGTGCCAGCAGAGCAACAGGGGGCGCACGTCCAGATACGCAGTATTTT TRBJ2-3 TRBV2 TRBD1 .
CASSQGGDTQYF TGTGCCAGCAGCCAGGGCGGGGATACGCAGTATTTT TRBJ2-3 TRBV7-6 . .
CASSGRGNEKLFF TGTGCCAGCAGCGGCAGGGGGAACGAAAAACTGTTTTTT TRBJ1-4 TRBV11-2 TRBD1 .
CASSETSGGAEQFF TGTGCCAGCAGTGAAACTAGCGGGGGGGCGGAGCAGTTCTTC TRBJ2-1 TRBV6-4 TRBD2 .
CASRGQSNTEAFF TGTGCCAGCAGGGGACAGAGTAACACTGAAGCTTTCTTT TRBJ1-1 TRBV2 TRBD1 .
CATSDLPGRRFF TGTGCCACCAGTGATTTGCCCGGACGGAGGTTCTTC TRBJ2-1 TRBV24-1 . once
CATSSTAGGTYNEQFF TGTGCCACCAGCTCAACCGCGGGGGGCACCTACAATGAGCAGTTCTTC TRBJ2-1 TRBV15 TRBD2 .
CASSMARLETQYF TGTGCCAGTAGTATGGCACGGTTGGAGACCCAGTACTTC TRBJ2-5 TRBV19 . .
CATSSSGNYEQYF TGTGCCACCAGTTCTAGCGGGAACTACGAGCAGTACTTC TRBJ2-7 TRBV24-1 TRBD2 .
CASGSYGSSQETQYF TGTGCTAGTGGTTCCTACGGGTCTAGCCAAGAGACCCAGTACTTC TRBJ2-5 TRBV12-5 . many
CASSLIGPGTSGALGEDTQYF TGTGCCAGCAGCTTAATTGGTCCGGGGACTAGCGGGGCGCTGGGGGAAGATACGCAGTATTTT TRBJ2-3 TRBV7-3 TRBD2 .
CATLTSRRNNEQFF TGTGCCACCCTCACCTCACGGCGAAACAATGAGCAGTTCTTC TRBJ2-1 TRBV2 . .
CSGETGVGTGELFF TGCAGCGGTGAAACAGGGGTGGGCACCGGGGAGCTGTTTTTT TRBJ2-2 TRBV29-1 TRBD1 .
CASSLDLGVIYEQYF TGTGCCAGCAGCTTAGATCTGGGGGTAATCTACGAGCAGTACTTC TRBJ2-7 TRBV7-8 . .
CASSFPPGTEPYEQYF TGTGCCAGCAGTTTTCCCCCCGGGACGGAACCCTACGAGCAGTACTTC TRBJ2-7 TRBV6-2/TRBV6-3 . many
CASSHIQGGGTDTQYF TGTGCCAGCAGCCACATTCAGGGTGGTGGCACAGATACGCAGTATTTT TRBJ2-3 TRBV7-6 . .
CASSEGGGAEQYF TGTGCCAGCAGTGAAGGCGGGGGGGCCGAGCAGTACTTC TRBJ2-7 TRBV2 TRBD2 .
CASSAEGLADYNEQFF TGTGCCAGCAGCGCCGAGGGACTAGCGGACTACAATGAGCAGTTCTTC TRBJ2-1 TRBV7-3 TRBD2 many
CASRPQGANPYEQYF TGTGCCAGTAGGCCACAGGGGGCCAATCCCTACGAGCAGTACTTC TRBJ2-7 TRBV19 TRBD1 .
CSARLRRTRQGDTQYF TGCAGTGCTAGATTACGCCGGACTAGACAGGGAGATACGCAGTATTTT TRBJ2-3 TRBV20-1 . once
CASSPTGSLKETQYF TGTGCCAGCAGCCCGACGGGCTCACTAAAAGAGACCCAGTACTTC TRBJ2-5 TRBV7-9 . many
CASSLGERQPQHF TGTGCCAGCAGCTTGGGGGAGCGGCAGCCCCAGCATTTT TRBJ1-5 TRBV7-9 . .
CASSQVPSGGLWYEQYF TGCGCCAGCAGCCAAGTTCCTAGCGGGGGGTTGTGGTACGAGCAGTACTTC TRBJ2-7 TRBV4-1 TRBD2 .
CASSLVNMGDQPQHF TGTGCCAGCAGCTTAGTGAACATGGGAGATCAGCCCCAGCATTTT TRBJ1-5 TRBV11-2 . .
CASSSGGAPRNTEAFF TGTGCCAGCAGCTCAGGGGGCGCTCCGAGGAACACTGAAGCTTTCTTT TRBJ1-1 TRBV7-3 TRBD1 .
CASTTDTGELFF TGCGCCAGCACTACGGACACCGGGGAGCTGTTTTTT TRBJ2-2 TRBV5-1 . .
CASSVGGNQETQYF TGTGCCAGCAGCGTAGGGGGGAACCAAGAGACCCAGTACTTC TRBJ2-5 TRBV9 . many
CASSFEFYEQYF TGTGCCAGCAGCTTCGAATTCTACGAGCAGTACTTC TRBJ2-7 TRBV7-2 . .